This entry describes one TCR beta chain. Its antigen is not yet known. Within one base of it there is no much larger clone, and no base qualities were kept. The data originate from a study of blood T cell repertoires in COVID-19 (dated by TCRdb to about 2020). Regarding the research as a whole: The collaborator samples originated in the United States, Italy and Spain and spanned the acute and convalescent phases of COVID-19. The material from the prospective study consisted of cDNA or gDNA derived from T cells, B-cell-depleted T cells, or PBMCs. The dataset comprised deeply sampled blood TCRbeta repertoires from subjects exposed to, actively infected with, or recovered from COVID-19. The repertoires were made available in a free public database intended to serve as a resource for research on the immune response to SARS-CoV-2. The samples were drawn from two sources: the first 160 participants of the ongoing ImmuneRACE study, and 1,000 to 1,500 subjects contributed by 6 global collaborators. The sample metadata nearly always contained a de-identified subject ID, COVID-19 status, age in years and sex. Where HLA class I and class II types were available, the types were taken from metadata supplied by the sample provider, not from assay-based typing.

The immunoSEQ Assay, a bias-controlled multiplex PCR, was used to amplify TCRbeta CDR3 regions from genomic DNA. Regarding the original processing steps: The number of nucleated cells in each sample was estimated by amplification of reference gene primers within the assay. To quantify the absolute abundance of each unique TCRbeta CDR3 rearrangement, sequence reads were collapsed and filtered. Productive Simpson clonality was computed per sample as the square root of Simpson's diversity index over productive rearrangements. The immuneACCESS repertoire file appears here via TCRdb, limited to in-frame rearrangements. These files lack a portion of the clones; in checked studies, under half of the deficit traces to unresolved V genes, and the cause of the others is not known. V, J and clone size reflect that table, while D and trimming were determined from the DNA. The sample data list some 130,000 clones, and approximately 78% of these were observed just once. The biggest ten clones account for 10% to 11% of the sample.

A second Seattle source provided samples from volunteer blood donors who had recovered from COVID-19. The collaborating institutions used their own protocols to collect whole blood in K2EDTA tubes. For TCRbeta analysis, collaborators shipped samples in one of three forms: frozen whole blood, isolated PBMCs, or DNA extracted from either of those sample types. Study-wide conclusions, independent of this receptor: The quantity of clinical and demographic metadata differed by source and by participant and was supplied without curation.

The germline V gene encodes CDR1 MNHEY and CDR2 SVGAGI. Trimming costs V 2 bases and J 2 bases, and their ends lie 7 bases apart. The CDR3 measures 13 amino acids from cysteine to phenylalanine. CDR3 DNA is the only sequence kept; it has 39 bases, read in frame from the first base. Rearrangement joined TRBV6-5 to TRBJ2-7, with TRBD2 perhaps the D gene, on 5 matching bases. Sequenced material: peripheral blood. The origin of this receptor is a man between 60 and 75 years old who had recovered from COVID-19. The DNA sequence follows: TGTGCCAGCAGTTACCGGGGTGCCTACGAGCAGTACTTC. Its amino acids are CASSYRGAYEQYF.